The 2 T cell receptor beta chains reported below all come from one sample, sequenced in a study of cytomegalovirus exposure and HLA in healthy donors. Both 60 Vbeta primers and 13 Jbeta primers went into the PCR. Repertoires were generated with immunoSEQ multiplex PCR, while TCRdb's copy carries only in-frame clones and drops some. Its listing shows 100,000 to 150,000 clones. The sequencing sample was made of PBMCs. These receptors were collected from a woman aged 40 to 55 in good health and CMV-seronegative.

The chain has TRBV6-5 and TRBJ1-2; the D is unclear. The germline V gene has CDR1 MNHEY and CDR2 SVGAGI. Trimming took 3 bases from V and 2 from J, leaving 10 bases between them. This CDR3 is 14 amino acids long. The CDR3 loop reads CASSYFGENYGYTF. CDR3 nucleotide sequence: TGTGCCAGCAGTTATTTCGGGGAGAACTATGGCTACACCTTC.

The chain is built from TRBV28 and TRBJ1-4, with D uncertain. The germline V and J ends were trimmed by 5 bases and 0 bases, with 4 bases remaining between them. Germline lookup yields CDR1 MDHEN and CDR2 SYDVKM. There are 13 residues in the CDR3. CDR3 coding DNA: TGTGCCAGCAGTGAGACAACTAATGAAAAACTGTTTTTT. It translates to CASSETTNEKLFF.